This T cell receptor beta chain was retrieved from a study of technical replicates of blood from a handful of donors listed by TCRdb under 2017. Libraries were prepared through the immunoSEQ multiplex PCR assay. TCRdb stores this immuneACCESS table with in-frame sequences only. Part of the clones is absent; in the studies checked, under half of the shortfall reflects unresolved V genes, and no reason is known for the rest. In this sample the table shows 76,000 or so clones, about 91% of which occur a single time. The ten largest clones add up to approximately 0.25% of the sample. Reading the germline V gene gives CDR1 LGHNA and CDR2 YNFKEQ. The CDR3 contains 15 residues, cysteine and phenylalanine counted. Only the CDR3 DNA is retained, 45 bases long and in frame from the first base. V trim: 2 bases; J trim: 2 bases; unmatched bases: 5. With respect to this clone: Its antigen specificity is not known. Base qualities were left out, and no much larger clone turns up one base away.

Sequenced: T cells isolated from PBMCs. This TCR was sampled from a human donor in good health. The sequence links TRBV4-2 to TRBJ2-7, with 8 bases matching TRBD1. The DNA is TGTGCCAGCAGCCAACGGGACAGGCAGCCCTACGAGCAGTACTTC. It is translated as CASSQRDRQPYEQYF.